This T cell receptor beta chain was sequenced in a study of T cell repertoires in cytomegalovirus infection. Study overall: Both a matching HLA type and CMV infection were indicated by public TCR beta signatures.

Whole-study results and caveats: People with CMV and the relevant HLA were identified by cumulative public TCR beta family frequency. HLA-C-restricted CMV-specific TCR beta clonotypes were dominant in the ex vivo response.

From the reads, TCRdb called clonotypes with MiXCR, one entry per CDR3 protein. The table includes approximately 200,000 distinct CDR3 sequences, 28% detected once. Regarding this clonotype: The antigen is not known.

This CDR3 region has 15 residues. Deletions cut 5 bases from V and 6 bases from J, with 14 bases between. This TCR was recovered from a human donor in good health (CMV status not recorded). Some clones in this sample may be carry-over from other donors' samples. The specimen sequenced was PBMCs. The rearrangement uses TRBV12-3 or TRBV12-4 and TRBJ2-6, with D perhaps matching TRBD1 (6 bases). The CDR3 DNA sequence: TGTGCCAGCAGTACCGCCAGGGGAGCGGCCAACGTCCTGACTTTC. Its translation: CASSTARGAANVLTF.